This record concerns one T cell receptor (beta chain) sequence. CDR3 length: 12 amino acids. Germline V CDR1 and CDR2: LNHDA, SQIVND (reference sequence). Trimming removed 9 bases from V and 4 bases from J; junction bases left unmatched: 1. The data were obtained in a study of blood T cell repertoires in COVID-19. Repertoires were generated with immunoSEQ multiplex PCR, while TCRdb's copy carries only in-frame clones and drops some. Found here are hundreds of thousands of clones, roughly 85% of them singletons; the top ten hold 1.5% to 2%. This clonotype originated in a woman aged 25 to 45 who had been exposed to COVID-19. Sequencing was performed on PBMCs or T cells enriched from blood (not recorded which). The V call is TRBV19, the J call TRBJ2-1; TRBD1 matches at 9 bases. In nucleotides, the CDR3 is TGTGCCAGCGGACAGGGGTACAATGAGCAGTTCTTC. Its protein product is CASGQGYNEQFF.